This T cell receptor (beta chain) was sequenced in a study of T cells in Graves' hyperthyroidism and ophthalmopathy. Study results and caveats: Among clonotypes expanded in thyroid above 0.001, most were also found in blood.

Amplified TCR beta CDR3 regions derived from RNA transcripts. Researchers ran a first-round RT-PCR on the TCR CDR3 using the HTBI primer set. TCRdb reprocessed the multiplex PCR reads with MiXCR, giving one entry per CDR3 protein. This repertoire shows under 350,000 distinct CDR3 sequences, 12% to 15% found once; its top ten account for around 32%. The CDR3 is 15 amino acids. Losses at the gene ends were 7 bases for V and 2 bases for J; bases not matched to a gene: 8. Looked up from germline, CDR1 is SGHNT and CDR2 is YENEEA. This clonotype was counted between two and nine times. No antigen is known for it.

The rearrangement uses TRBV11-3 and TRBJ1-3; 7 bases line up with TRBD1. What was sequenced was blood. The TCR comes from a woman aged 35 to 49 with Graves' ophthalmopathy. The CDR3 DNA sequence: TGTGCCAGCAAACAGGGGTTAGGGCCTGGAAACACCATATATTTT. It is translated as CASKQGLGPGNTIYF.